The T cell receptor (beta chain) described here comes from a study of T-cell reconstitution after alpha-beta-depleted transplantation in children. Findings and caveats of the study: Surviving recipient T cells and thymic progenitors underlay high day-60 TCRbeta diversity in some patients. It was newly produced T cells that mostly accounted for T-cell counts and diversity one year after transplant. Several hundred rapidly expanded clones from non-depleted graft cells reportedly supplied alpha-beta T cells about two months post-transplant.

This clonotype showed up many times. The antigen is not known. The CDR3 has 13 amino acids. Germline V gene sequence: CDR1 KGHDR, CDR2 SFDVKD. V dropped 2 bases and J dropped 10 bases, with 11 bases sitting between them. Molecular barcoding with unique molecular identifiers was used for the TCRbeta library. MiXCR, run by TCRdb on the PCR reads, gives a single entry per CDR3 protein. The data contain under 300,000 distinct CDR3 sequences, roughly 11% of them singletons. V and J are TRBV24-1 and TRBJ2-1; the D is unclear. The TCR comes from a male patient between 2 and 10 years old who had a stem cell transplant for chronic granulomatous disease, so the T cells may come from the graft donor. Specimen: peripheral blood, collected 180 days after TCRalphabeta/CD19-depleted stem cell transplant. CDR3 sequence: CATSDSSAREQFF. CDR3 coding DNA: TGTGCCACCAGTGATTCATCGGCGCGGGAGCAGTTCTTC.